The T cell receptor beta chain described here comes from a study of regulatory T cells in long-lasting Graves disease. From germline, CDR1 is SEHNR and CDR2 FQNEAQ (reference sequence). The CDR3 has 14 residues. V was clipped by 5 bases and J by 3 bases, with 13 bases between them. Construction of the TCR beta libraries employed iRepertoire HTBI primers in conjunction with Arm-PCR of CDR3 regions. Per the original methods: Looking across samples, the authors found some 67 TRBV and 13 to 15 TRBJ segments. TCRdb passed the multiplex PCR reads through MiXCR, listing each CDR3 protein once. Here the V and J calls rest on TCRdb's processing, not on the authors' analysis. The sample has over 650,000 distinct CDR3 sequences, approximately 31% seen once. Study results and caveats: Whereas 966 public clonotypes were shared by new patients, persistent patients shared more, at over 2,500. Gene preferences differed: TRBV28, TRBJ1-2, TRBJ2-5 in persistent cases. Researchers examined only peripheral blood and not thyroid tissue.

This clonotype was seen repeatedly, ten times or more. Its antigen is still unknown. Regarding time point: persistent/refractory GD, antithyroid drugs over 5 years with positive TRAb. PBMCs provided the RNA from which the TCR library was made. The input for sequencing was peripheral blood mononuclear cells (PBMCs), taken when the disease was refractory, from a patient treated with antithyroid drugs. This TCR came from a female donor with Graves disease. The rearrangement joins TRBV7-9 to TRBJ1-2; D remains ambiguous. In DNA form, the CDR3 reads TGTGCCAGCAGCCCAGAGGAGGCCCACTATGGCTACACCTTC. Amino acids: CASSPEEAHYGYTF. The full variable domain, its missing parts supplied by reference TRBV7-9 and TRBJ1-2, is DTGVSQNPRHKITKRGQNVTFRCDPISEHNRLYWYRQTLGQGPEFLTYFQNEAQLEKSRLLSDRFSAERPKGSFSTLEIQRTEQGDSAMYLCASSPEEAHYGYTFGSGTRLTVV.